Sequencing of this T cell receptor (beta chain) was carried out in a study of blood T cell repertoires in COVID-19. Study overall: Samples came from the United States, Italy and Spain, spanning acute and convalescent COVID-19.

Seattle patients were enrolled while actively infected and followed longitudinally. Produced via immunoSEQ multiplex PCR; TCRdb's table is partial and in-frame only. The sample lists about 62,000 clones, 85% to 90% occurring once. CDR3 length: 14 residues. The ends lost 6 bases at V and 5 bases at J; junction bases unmatched: 9. Per the germline V gene, CDR1 is SNHLY and CDR2 is FYNNEI. Sequenced sample: peripheral blood. The rearrangement links TRBV2 to TRBJ1-2; 7 bases match TRBD1. This TCR was sampled from a woman in her fifties or sixties with COVID-19, enrolled during active disease. This CDR3 reads CASSRQGVGYGYTF. In DNA, the CDR3 is TGTGCCAGCAGCCGACAGGGTGTAGGATATGGCTACACCTTC.